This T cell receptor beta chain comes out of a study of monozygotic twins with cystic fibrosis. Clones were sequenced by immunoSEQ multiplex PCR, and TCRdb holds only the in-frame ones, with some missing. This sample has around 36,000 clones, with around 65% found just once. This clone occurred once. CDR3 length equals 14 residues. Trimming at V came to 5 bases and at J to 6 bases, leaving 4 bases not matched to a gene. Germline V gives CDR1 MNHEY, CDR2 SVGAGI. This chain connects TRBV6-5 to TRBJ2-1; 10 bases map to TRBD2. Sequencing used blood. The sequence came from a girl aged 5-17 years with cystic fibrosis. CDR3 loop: CASSVGLAVNEQFF. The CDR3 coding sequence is TGTGCCAGCAGTGTAGGACTAGCGGTCAATGAGCAGTTCTTC.